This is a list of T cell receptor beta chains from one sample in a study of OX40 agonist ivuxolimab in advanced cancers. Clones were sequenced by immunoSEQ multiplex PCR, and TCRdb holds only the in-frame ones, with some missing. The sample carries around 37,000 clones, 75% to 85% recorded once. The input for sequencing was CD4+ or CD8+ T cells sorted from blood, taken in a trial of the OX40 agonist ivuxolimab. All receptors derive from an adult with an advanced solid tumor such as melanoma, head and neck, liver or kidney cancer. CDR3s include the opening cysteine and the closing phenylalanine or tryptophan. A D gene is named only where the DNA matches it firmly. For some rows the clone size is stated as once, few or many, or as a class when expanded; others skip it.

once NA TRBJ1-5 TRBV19 CASSRRRTAQINQPQHF TGTGCCTCGTCCCGCAGGCGGACAGCCCAAATCAATCAGCCCCAGCATTTT
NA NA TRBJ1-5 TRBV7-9 CASSLDGGGGRQPQHF TGTGCCAGCAGCTTAGATGGGGGGGGAGGCAGACAGCCCCAGCATTTT
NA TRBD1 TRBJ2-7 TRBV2 CASFDRVSYEQYF TGTGCCAGCTTCGACAGGGTATCCTACGAGCAGTACTTC
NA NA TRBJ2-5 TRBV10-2 CASSQEYQETQYF TGCGCCAGCAGTCAAGAATACCAAGAGACCCAGTACTTC
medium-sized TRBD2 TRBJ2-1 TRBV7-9 CASSPRTSATSYNEQFF TGTGCCAGCAGCCCACGGACTAGCGCGACATCCTACAATGAGCAGTTCTTC
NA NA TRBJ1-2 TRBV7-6 CASSLGPGTHYGYTF TGTGCCAGCAGCTTAGGTCCGGGGACCCACTATGGCTACACCTTC
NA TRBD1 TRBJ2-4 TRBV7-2 CASSPGQAWGIQYF TGTGCCAGCAGCCCGGGACAGGCCTGGGGCATTCAGTACTTC
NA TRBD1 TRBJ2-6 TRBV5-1 CASSLNGQAGANVLTF TGCGCCAGCAGCTTGAATGGACAGGCTGGGGCCAACGTCCTGACTTTC
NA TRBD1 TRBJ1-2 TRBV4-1 CASSPWDSPNYGYTF TGCGCCAGCAGCCCTTGGGACAGTCCTAACTATGGCTACACCTTC
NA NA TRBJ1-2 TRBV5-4 CASSFIGGSVYGYTF TGTGCCAGCAGCTTTATCGGGGGAAGCGTCTATGGCTACACCTTC
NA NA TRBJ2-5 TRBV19 CASSIGTVETQYF TGTGCCAGTAGTATAGGGACAGTTGAGACCCAGTACTTC
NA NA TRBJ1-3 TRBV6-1 CASSGREPHSGNTIYF TGTGCCAGCAGTGGCCGGGAACCCCACTCTGGAAACACCATATATTTT
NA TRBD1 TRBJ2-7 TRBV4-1 CASSHPGQGYEQYF TGCGCCAGCAGCCATCCGGGACAGGGTTACGAGCAGTACTTC
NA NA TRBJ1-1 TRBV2 CASSEAGAGQLEAFF TGTGCCAGCAGTGAAGCGGGGGCCGGACAGCTTGAAGCTTTCTTT
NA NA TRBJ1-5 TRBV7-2 CASSPFGGGNQPQHF TGTGCCAGCAGCCCGTTCGGAGGGGGCAATCAGCCCCAGCATTTT
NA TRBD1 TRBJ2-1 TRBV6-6 CASSTGQGAYNEQFF TGTGCCAGCAGTACCGGACAGGGCGCCTACAATGAGCAGTTCTTC
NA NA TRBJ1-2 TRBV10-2 CASSESIGVRGYTF TGCGCCAGCAGTGAGTCGATCGGGGTTCGTGGCTACACCTTC
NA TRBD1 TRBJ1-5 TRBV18 CASSPTGTDNRQHF TGTGCCAGCTCACCAACCGGGACAGACAACCGCCAGCATTTT
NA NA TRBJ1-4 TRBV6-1 CASSDDFDEKLFF TGTGCCAGCAGTGACGACTTCGACGAGAAACTGTTTTTT
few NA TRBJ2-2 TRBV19 CASSIGQSNTGELFF TGTGCCAGTAGTATAGGTCAGTCGAACACCGGGGAGCTGTTTTTT
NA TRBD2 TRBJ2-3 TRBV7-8 CASSVDLAEYTDTQYF TGTGCCAGCAGCGTAGATCTAGCGGAATACACAGATACGCAGTATTTT
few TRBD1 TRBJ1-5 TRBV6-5 CASSLDRYQPQHF TGTGCCAGCAGTTTGGACAGGTATCAGCCCCAGCATTTT
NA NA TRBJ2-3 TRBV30 CAWSNRVGDTQYF TGTGCCTGGAGTAACCGGGTGGGCGATACGCAGTATTTT
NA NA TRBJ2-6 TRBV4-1 CASSPPGRSSGANVLTF TGCGCCAGCAGCCCCCCGGGGCGGTCCTCTGGGGCCAACGTCCTGACTTTC
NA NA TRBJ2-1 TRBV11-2 CASSLDPPSGSYNEQFF TGTGCCAGCAGCTTAGATCCCCCCTCGGGCTCCTACAATGAGCAGTTCTTC
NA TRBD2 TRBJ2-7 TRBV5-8 CASSLRGEAGFPQYF TGTGCCAGCAGCTTGCGGGGGGAAGCGGGATTCCCGCAGTACTTC
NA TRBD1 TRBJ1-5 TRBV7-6 CASSLRQGEDQPQHF TGTGCCAGCAGCTTAAGACAGGGGGAGGATCAGCCCCAGCATTTT
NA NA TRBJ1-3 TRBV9 CASSVPVGDTSGNTIYF TGTGCCAGCAGCGTACCTGTGGGGGACACATCTGGAAACACCATATATTTT
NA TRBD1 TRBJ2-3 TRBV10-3 CAISDRDSTDTQYF TGTGCCATCAGCGACAGGGATAGCACAGATACGCAGTATTTT
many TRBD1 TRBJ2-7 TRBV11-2 CASSQNTGGGEQYF TGTGCCAGCAGCCAGAATACAGGGGGCGGCGAGCAGTACTTC
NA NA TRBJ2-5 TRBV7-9 CASSRTDEETQYF TGTGCCAGCAGTCGAACAGATGAAGAGACCCAGTACTTC
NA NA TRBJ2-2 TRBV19 CASSRVASSNTGELFF TGTGCCAGTAGTCGGGTAGCGTCCTCGAACACCGGGGAGCTGTTTTTT
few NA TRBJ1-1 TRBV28 CASSLPPAMNTEAFF TGTGCCAGCAGTTTACCCCCCGCCATGAACACTGAAGCTTTCTTT
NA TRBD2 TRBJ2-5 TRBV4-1 CASSQGTSGSFQETQYF TGCGCCAGCAGCCAAGGGACTAGCGGAAGTTTCCAAGAGACCCAGTACTTC
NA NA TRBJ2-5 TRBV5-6 CASSPLGGMQETQYF TGTGCCAGCAGCCCGTTAGGAGGGATGCAAGAGACCCAGTACTTC
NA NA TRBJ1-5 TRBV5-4 CASSNGPGQPQHF TGTGCCAGCAGCAACGGTCCAGGTCAGCCCCAGCATTTT
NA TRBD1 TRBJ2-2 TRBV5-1 CASSWGPGQGAGELFF TGCGCCAGCAGCTGGGGCCCGGGACAGGGTGCCGGGGAGCTGTTTTTT
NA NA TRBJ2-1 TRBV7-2 CASSLQWVEQFF TGTGCCAGCAGCCTACAGTGGGTTGAGCAGTTCTTC
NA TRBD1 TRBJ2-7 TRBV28 CASPGQRRRLVYEQYF TGTGCCAGCCCGGGACAGCGTAGAAGGCTGGTCTACGAGCAGTACTTC
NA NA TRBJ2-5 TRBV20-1 CSAKRQETQYF TGCAGTGCTAAGCGGCAGGAGACCCAGTACTTC
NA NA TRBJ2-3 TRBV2 CASSEARTEGASTDTQYF TGTGCCAGCAGTGAAGCAAGAACGGAGGGAGCTAGCACAGATACGCAGTATTTT
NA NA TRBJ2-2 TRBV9 CASSVNPLDGNTGELFF TGTGCCAGCAGCGTAAACCCCCTAGACGGAAACACCGGGGAGCTGTTTTTT
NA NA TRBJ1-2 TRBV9 CASSPPTANYGYTF TGTGCCAGCAGCCCCCCGACAGCTAACTATGGCTACACCTTC
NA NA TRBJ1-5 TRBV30 CAWSARGSGNQPQHF TGTGCCTGGAGCGCCAGGGGCTCGGGCAATCAGCCCCAGCATTTT
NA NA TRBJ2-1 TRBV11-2 CASSPSRHEQFF TGTGCCAGCAGCCCCAGCCGGCATGAGCAGTTCTTC
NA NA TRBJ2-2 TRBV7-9 CATPRDPSINTGELFF TGTGCCACTCCGAGGGACCCTTCTATTAACACCGGGGAGCTGTTTTTT
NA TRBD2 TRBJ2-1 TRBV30 CACSGRTYNEQFF TGTGCCTGTAGCGGGAGGACCTACAATGAGCAGTTCTTC
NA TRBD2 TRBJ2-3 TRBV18 CASSPVNSGGITSTQYF TGTGCCAGCTCACCAGTGAATAGCGGGGGAATAACTAGTACGCAGTATTTT
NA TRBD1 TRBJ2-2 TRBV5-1 CASSPSQGAYTGELFF TGCGCCAGCAGCCCCTCCCAGGGGGCCTACACCGGGGAGCTGTTTTTT
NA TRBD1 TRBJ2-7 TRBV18 CASSLTGGVTYEQYF TGTGCCAGCTCACTCACAGGGGGAGTGACCTACGAGCAGTACTTC
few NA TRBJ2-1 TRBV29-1 CSVDAGVVGEQFF TGCAGCGTAGATGCAGGGGTCGTCGGTGAGCAGTTCTTC
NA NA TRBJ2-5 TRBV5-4 CASRYRPEGQETQYF TGTGCCAGCAGATACAGGCCGGAGGGCCAAGAGACCCAGTACTTC
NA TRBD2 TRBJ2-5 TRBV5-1 CASSFMVGGGQETQYF TGCGCCAGCAGCTTCATGGTGGGCGGGGGGCAAGAGACCCAGTACTTC
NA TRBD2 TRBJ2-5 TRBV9 CASSDRALAYQETQYF TGTGCCAGCAGCGACCGAGCACTAGCGTACCAAGAGACCCAGTACTTC
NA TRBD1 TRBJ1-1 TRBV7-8 CASSFRPGTGVGKAFF TGTGCCAGCAGCTTCCGTCCCGGGACAGGGGTCGGAAAAGCTTTCTTT
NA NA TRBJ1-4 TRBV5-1 CASSLEGNYEKLFF TGCGCCAGCAGCCTCGAGGGTAATTATGAAAAACTGTTTTTT